The 13 T cell receptor beta chains given below trace back to one sample, sequenced in a study of T cell responses to AZD1222 COVID-19 vaccine. TCRdb keeps only in-frame clones here, not all; method: immunoSEQ multiplex PCR. This table holds fewer than 200,000 clones, 70% to 90% found once. The sequencing used peripheral blood, collected on day 0 of AZD1222 vaccination. The receptors were gathered from an adult in good health.

The chain recombines TRBV3-1 (or the pseudogene TRBV3-2) with TRBJ1-6, with D possibly TRBD1 on 6 matching bases. CDR3 size: 16 residues. Trimming removed 5 bases at V and 5 bases at J, with 16 bases between. CDR1 is LGHDT and CDR2 is YNNKEL in the germline V gene (reference sequence). CDR3 DNA sequence: TGTGCCAGCAGCTCCCTGACAGGTGCAAATAATTCACCCCTCCACTTT. Its protein product is CASSSLTGANNSPLHF.

The rearrangement uses TRBV3-1 (or the pseudogene TRBV3-2) and TRBJ1-4; D perhaps matches TRBD1 (6 bases). The V end lost 1 base, the J end lost 5 bases, and 11 bases lay between the germline ends. Germline values: CDR1 LGHDT, CDR2 YNNKEL (reference sequence). This CDR3 is 15 amino acids long. CDR3 amino acids: CASSQGRGGNEKLFF. DNA of the CDR3: TGTGCCAGCAGCCAAGGCAGGGGAGGGAATGAAAAACTGTTTTTT.

This chain links TRBV6-6 with TRBJ1-5; TRBD1 might be the D (6 bases). CDR1 and CDR2 from the germline V gene are MNHNY and SVGAGI (reference sequence). CDR3 length: 15 residues. The V and J ends lost 4 bases and 1 base respectively, with 11 bases between them. This chain's CDR3 is CASSLRGLSNQPQHF. CDR3 nucleotide sequence: TGTGCCAGCAGTTTAAGGGGGTTAAGCAATCAGCCCCAGCATTTT.

The table lists this clone with a count of one. This chain connects TRBV5-5 to TRBJ2-2; D may be TRBD1 (6 bases). V was shortened by 3 bases and J by 1 base, with 10 bases between the two germline ends. Germline V gene sequence: CDR1 SGHKS, CDR2 YYEKEE (reference sequence). The CDR3 covers 15 residues. CDR3 sequence: CASSSQGQNTGELFF. Written as DNA, the CDR3 is TGTGCCAGCAGCTCCCAGGGACAGAACACCGGGGAGCTGTTTTTT.

The chain combines TRBV10-3 with TRBJ1-2; possibly TRBD1 for D (5 bases). Trimming removed 0 bases at V and 2 bases at J, with 7 bases between. Germline CDR1 ENHRY, CDR2 SYGVKD. The CDR3 contains 14 residues. In nucleotides, the CDR3 is TGTGCCATCAGTGAGTCGGGACCGAACTATGGCTACACCTTC. It translates to CAISESGPNYGYTF.

V gene TRBV11-3 combines with J gene TRBJ2-3; a weak D match, TRBD2 (6 bases). Germline values: CDR1 SGHNT, CDR2 YENEEA. V was cut by 5 bases and J by 5 bases, with 11 bases left in between. The length of the CDR3 is 13 residues. The CDR3 DNA reads as TGTGCCAGCAGCGAGAGTAGCGGAGATACGCAGTATTTT. Protein sequence: CASSESSGDTQYF.

The chain joins TRBV18 to TRBJ1-1; 8 bases match TRBD1. This CDR3 region has 15 residues. Germline V gives CDR1 KGHSH, CDR2 LQKENI. J lost 1 base, V lost 3 bases, and 4 bases had no gene match. The CDR3 DNA follows: TGTGCCAGCTCACCTCCAGGGACAGGGAACACTGAAGCTTTCTTT. Encoded protein: CASSPPGTGNTEAFF.

The rearrangement uses TRBV27 and TRBJ2-3; 7 nucleotides agree with TRBD2. V was pared by 8 bases and J by 3 bases, with 5 bases of the junction left unmatched. The CDR3 length is 13 residues. CDR1 MNHEY and CDR2 SMNVEV come from the germline V gene (reference sequence). The CDR3 region is CASAFGGTDTQYF. Here the CDR3 DNA reads TGTGCCAGCGCATTCGGGGGGACAGATACGCAGTATTTT.

The V gene is TRBV28, the J gene TRBJ1-4, with TRBD1 matching over 7 bases. V gave up 8 bases and J gave up 2 bases; unmatched junction bases: 8. Per the germline V gene, CDR1 is MDHEN and CDR2 is SYDVKM. The CDR3 runs 15 residues. The CDR3 region has the DNA TGTGCCAGCGGCCTACCGACAGGGACTAATGAAAAACTGTTTTTT. Translated: CASGLPTGTNEKLFF.

V and J are TRBV6-6 and TRBJ2-7; TRBD2 matches at 14 bases. The junction had 12 bases not matched to a gene; V was cut back by 5 bases and J by 3 bases. This CDR3 has 18 residues. From germline, CDR1 is MNHNY and CDR2 SVGAGI (reference sequence). CDR3 sequence: CASSLGLAGGAHGYEQYF. CDR3 nucleotide sequence: TGTGCCAGCAGTCTCGGACTAGCGGGAGGAGCTCATGGCTACGAGCAGTACTTC.

The chain couples TRBV5-6 to TRBJ2-7; no clear D gene. The V end lost 2 bases, the J end lost 0 bases, and 12 bases lay between the germline ends. The CDR3 is 15 residues long. Germline V gene sequence: CDR1 SGHDT, CDR2 YYEEEE. The DNA of the CDR3 is TGTGCCAGCAGCTTTGGCCGTCTGAGCTCCTACGAGCAGTACTTC. Amino acid sequence: CASSFGRLSSYEQYF.

The chain combines TRBV12-3 or TRBV12-4 with TRBJ2-5, with D possibly being TRBD2 (7 bases). The CDR3 covers 13 residues. Trimming stripped 7 bases from V and 4 bases from J, with 13 bases between. CDR3 sequence: CASTLGGGETQYF. Here the CDR3 DNA reads TGTGCCAGCACCCTGGGAGGGGGAGAGACCCAGTACTTC.

The chain employs TRBV29-1 and TRBJ2-1; D remains ambiguous. The V end lost 3 bases, the J end lost 8 bases, and 5 bases lay between the germline ends. CDR1 is SQVTM and CDR2 is ANQGSEA in the germline V gene. The CDR3 length is 10 residues. Here the CDR3 reads CSVDQHEQFF. The DNA of the CDR3 is TGCAGCGTTGATCAGCATGAGCAGTTCTTC.